This T cell receptor (beta chain) was captured in a study of T cells in localized non-small cell lung cancer. Whole-study findings and limits: It remains possible that heterogeneity exists, since only one tumor region was sequenced. The greatest T cell clonality was found in uninvolved adjacent lung (higher than in tumor).

Points on this clone: Its target is not known.

CDR1 is SGHDT, CDR2 YYEEEE, per germline. This CDR3 has 15 amino acids. The V and J ends lost 4 bases and 3 bases respectively, with 17 bases between them. Method: immunoSEQ multiplex PCR; TCRdb's copy keeps in-frame clones and lacks some. The sample carries about 16,000 clones, around 87% recorded once. The chain recombines TRBV5-6 with TRBJ2-7; TRBD1 or TRBD2 may be the D gene (5 bases each). The TCR was taken from a woman between 35 and 70 years old with stage III lung adenocarcinoma. This specimen consisted of peripheral blood mononuclear cells, obtained before any cancer treatment. This CDR3 reads CASSPPGTSNYEQYF. The CDR3 region has the DNA TGTGCCAGCAGCCCACCAGGGACGAGTAACTACGAGCAGTACTTC.